These T cell receptor beta chains were read from a single sample in a study of T cell responses to AZD1222 COVID-19 vaccine. Generated by immunoSEQ multiplex PCR, the TCRdb table keeps only in-frame clones and is missing some. The table includes about 140,000 clones, about 90% detected once. The material was peripheral blood, obtained 28 days after the second dose of the MenACWY control vaccine. The receptors shown here come from an adult who received the MenACWY meningococcal vaccine as a control. CDR3s include the opening cysteine and the closing phenylalanine or tryptophan. A D gene is named only where the DNA matches it firmly. Clone size is not always given. Where it is, it says once, few, many or a class for expanded clones.

cdr3_aa cdr3_nt clone_size v_call d_call j_call
CASSPRQGSNNEQFF TGTGCCAGTAGTCCTCGACAGGGGTCTAATAATGAGCAGTTCTTC . TRBV19 TRBD1 TRBJ2-1
CASSGDGSSYEQYF TGTGCCAGCTCAGGAGACGGGAGCTCCTACGAGCAGTACTTC . TRBV18 . TRBJ2-7
CASCSGTSGYNEQFF TGTGCCAGTTGCTCCGGGACTAGCGGATACAATGAGCAGTTCTTC once TRBV28 TRBD2 TRBJ2-1
CASSLADLAVEQYF TGTGCCAGCAGCTTGGCCGATCTAGCGGTCGAGCAGTACTTC many TRBV5-4 TRBD2 TRBJ2-7
CASRSEWDTEAFF TGCGCCAGCAGATCGGAATGGGACACTGAAGCTTTCTTT once TRBV5-1 . TRBJ1-1
CASSQGQGANTGELFF TGTGCCAGCTCTCAGGGACAGGGGGCTAACACCGGGGAGCTGTTTTTT . TRBV18 TRBD1 TRBJ2-2
CASSLNSGLYQETQYF TGTGCCAGCAGTCTGAATAGCGGGCTCTACCAAGAGACCCAGTACTTC once TRBV28 TRBD2 TRBJ2-5
CASSQFPGQGEAGNQPQHF TGCGCCAGCAGTCAATTCCCAGGACAGGGGGAGGCCGGCAATCAGCCCCAGCATTTT . TRBV23-1 TRBD1 TRBJ1-5
CASSLSYTGELFF TGTGCCAGCAGCTTAAGTTACACCGGGGAGCTGTTTTTT . TRBV7-9 . TRBJ2-2
CASSLGTPDYNEQFF TGTGCCAGCAGCCTCGGGACGCCGGACTACAATGAGCAGTTCTTC once TRBV7-2 . TRBJ2-1
CASRDWKGEGYTF TGTGCCAGCAGGGACTGGAAGGGGGAAGGCTACACCTTC . TRBV2 . TRBJ1-2
CASSRRGASSHEQYF TGTGCCAGCAGCCGGAGGGGGGCATCGTCCCACGAGCAGTACTTC . TRBV9 . TRBJ2-7
CASSPRVQPGGADTQYF TGTGCCAGCTCACCCCGTGTTCAACCGGGAGGTGCAGATACGCAGTATTTT . TRBV18 TRBD2 TRBJ2-3